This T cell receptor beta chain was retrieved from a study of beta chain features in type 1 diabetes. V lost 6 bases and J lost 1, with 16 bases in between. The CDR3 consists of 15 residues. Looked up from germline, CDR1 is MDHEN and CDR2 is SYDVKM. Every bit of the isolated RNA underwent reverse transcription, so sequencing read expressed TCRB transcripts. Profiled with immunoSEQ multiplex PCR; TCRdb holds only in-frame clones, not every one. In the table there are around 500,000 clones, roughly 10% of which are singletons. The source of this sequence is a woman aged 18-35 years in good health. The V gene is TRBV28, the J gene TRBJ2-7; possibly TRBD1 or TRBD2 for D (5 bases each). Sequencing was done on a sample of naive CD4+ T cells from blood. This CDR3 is CASRTYKWGSYEQYV. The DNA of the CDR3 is TGTGCCAGCAGGACCTATAAATGGGGGTCCTACGAGCAGTACGTC.